Below are 13 T cell receptor beta chains sequenced from a single sample in a study of neurological immune-mediated disorders. TCRdb fed the 5' RACE reads into MiXCR, producing one record per CDR3 protein. The sample yields around 25,000 distinct CDR3 sequences, about 21% seen once. The material sequenced was PBMCs. These receptors were taken from a woman aged 55-70 years in good health.

This clonotype has ten or more counts. V is TRBV6-5 and J is TRBJ2-1, with TRBD1 identical over 8 bases. With 4 bases clipped from V and 6 bases from J, the junction kept 8 bases outside the gene matches. The CDR3 sequence is 15 residues long. The germline CDR1 and CDR2 sequences are MNHEY and SVGAGI. DNA for the CDR3: TGTGCCAGCAGTTCAGGACAGGGTTTCCTCAATGAGCAGTTCTTC. Translated, it gives CASSSGQGFLNEQFF.

This clonotype was recorded at least ten times. This chain uses TRBV25-1 with TRBJ1-1, with D tentatively TRBD1 (5 bases). Trimming left V 1 base short and J 5 bases short, with 20 bases between. Germline CDR1 MGHDK, CDR2 SYGVNS. There are 17 residues in the CDR3. Here the CDR3 reads CASSELGKGERGTEAFF. Here the CDR3 DNA reads TGTGCCAGCAGTGAATTAGGAAAAGGGGAGAGAGGGACTGAAGCTTTCTTT.

The rearrangement joins TRBV7-9 to TRBJ2-1; D unclear. The J call may be incorrect, as the DNA end agrees better with TRBJ2-7. The length of the CDR3 is 11 residues. Germline V gene data show CDR1 as SEHNR and CDR2 as FQNEAQ (reference sequence). The DNA for the CDR3 is TGTGCCAGCAGCCATGCCTACGAGCAGTACTTC. As protein: CASSHAYEQYF.

The chain carries TRBV20-1 and TRBJ2-3; possibly TRBD2 for D (5 bases). Germline loops: CDR1 DFQATT, CDR2 SNEGSKA (reference sequence). The CDR3 covers 12 residues. V shed 6 bases and J shed 4 bases, with 11 bases lying between them. This CDR3 is CSAGRRADTQYF. CDR3 bases: TGCAGTGCGGGGAGACGGGCAGATACGCAGTATTTT.

This clonotype has at least ten counts. V is TRBV5-5 and J is TRBJ2-1; D is ambiguous. The CDR3 loop spans 12 amino acids. V gave up 0 bases and J gave up 10 bases, with 8 bases separating them. Per the germline V gene, CDR1 is SGHKS and CDR2 is YYEKEE (reference sequence). The CDR3 region is CASSLETREQFF. As DNA, the CDR3 is TGTGCCAGCAGCTTGGAGACTCGGGAGCAGTTCTTC. The full variable domain, in which reference TRBV5-5 and TRBJ2-1 provide the parts outside the CDR3, is DAGVTQSPTHLIKTRGQQVTLRCSPISGHKSVSWYQQVLGQGPQFIFQYYEKEERGRGNFPDRFSARQFPNYSSELNVNALLLGDSALYLCASSLETREQFFGPGTRLTVL.

The rearrangement uses TRBV9 and TRBJ1-4; TRBD1 aligns across 11 bases. CDR1 is SGDLS and CDR2 is YYNGEE in the germline V gene. After removal of 4 bases from V and 10 bases from J, the junction contained 3 bases not matched to a gene. This CDR3 is built from 13 residues. CDR3 loop: CASSTGTGGKLFF. DNA for the CDR3: TGTGCCAGCAGCACCGGGACAGGGGGAAAACTGTTTTTT. The full variable domain, with the rest looked up from reference TRBV9 and TRBJ1-4, is DSGVTQTPKHLITATGQRVTLRCSPRSGDLSVYWYQQSLDQGLQFLIQYYNGEERAKGNILERFSAQQFPDLHSELNLSSLELGDSALYFCASSTGTGGKLFFGSGTQLSVL.

The rearrangement uses TRBV29-1 and TRBJ2-1; 12 bases agree with TRBD1. The CDR3 has 13 residues. Germline CDR1 and CDR2: SQVTM and ANQGSEA. J gave up 11 bases and V 6 bases, and 8 bases lay outside the gene matches. As DNA, the CDR3 is TGCAGCGTCATGAAGGGGACAGGGGGCAAGCAGTTCTTC. Translation gives CSVMKGTGGKQFF.

This clonotype was counted ten times or more. The V call is TRBV20-1, the J call TRBJ1-1; 8 bases match TRBD1. With 6 bases clipped from V and 10 bases from J, the junction kept 10 bases outside the gene matches. CDR1 and CDR2 (germline): DFQATT, SNEGSKA (reference sequence). This CDR3 contains 12 residues. The CDR3 DNA sequence: TGCAGTGCGGCCCACAGGGGGGATGGAGCTTTCTTT. It translates to CSAAHRGDGAFF.

Many counts were recorded for this clonotype. CDR3 coding DNA: TGTGCCAGCAGCGTAGTTAGGTACGGGCCACCCCATGCCGAGACCCAGTACTTC. Its protein product is CASSVVRYGPPHAETQYF. This rearrangement joins TRBV9 to TRBJ2-5; no clear D. CDR1 and CDR2 (germline): SGDLS, YYNGEE. V gave up 0 bases and J gave up 5 bases, with 23 bases separating them. The length of the CDR3 is 18 residues. The full variable domain, rest sourced from reference TRBV9 and TRBJ2-5, is DSGVTQTPKHLITATGQRVTLRCSPRSGDLSVYWYQQSLDQGLQFLIQYYNGEERAKGNILERFSAQQFPDLHSELNLSSLELGDSALYFCASSVVRYGPPHAETQYFGPGTRLLVL.

There are many counts of this clonotype. The chain carries TRBV6-5 and TRBJ2-7; 8 bases map to TRBD1. The CDR3 runs 16 residues. Germline V gene lookup returns CDR1 MNHEY and CDR2 SVGAGI. J lost 0 bases, V lost 4 bases, and 8 bases had no gene match. This CDR3 is CASSSTRQGISYEQYF. As DNA, the CDR3 is TGTGCCAGCAGTTCCACCCGACAGGGGATCTCCTACGAGCAGTACTTC.

This clonotype was seen ten or more times. The chain combines TRBV20-1 with TRBJ1-1; D gene unclear. The CDR3 loop spans 14 amino acids. Germline CDR1 and CDR2: DFQATT and SNEGSKA (reference sequence). V shed 3 bases and J shed 0 bases, with 11 bases lying between them. The CDR3, as DNA: TGCAGTGCTAGGGTTATTAGGGTGAACACTGAAGCTTTCTTT. Its protein product is CSARVIRVNTEAFF.

As for this clonotype: One end of the junction is discordant with germline, which a read error may explain. This rearrangement joins TRBV4-1 to TRBJ2-3, with no clear D. The CDR3 loop spans 13 amino acids. Germline values: CDR1 MGHRA, CDR2 YSYEKL. The CDR3 spells CASSHLVLDTQYF. CDR3 in DNA: TGCGCCAGCAGCCATTTAGTGTTAGATACACAGTATTTT.

Here the CDR3 reads CAILGSFTDTQYF. CDR3 nucleotides: TGTGCTATCCTGGGATCTTTCACAGATACGCAGTATTTT. The chain joins TRBV10-3 to TRBJ2-3; D gene uncertain. CDR3 length: 13 amino acids. Germline V CDR1 and CDR2: ENHRY, SYGVKD.